The next 15 T cell receptor beta chains were all read from a single sample in a study of vaccination and CD4 T cells after COVID-19. Sequenced with the Oncomine TCR Beta short-read assay was DNA taken from cultured CD4+ T cells. TCRdb analysed the PCR reads with MiXCR anew, one entry per CDR3 protein. The sample records almost 20,000 distinct CDR3 sequences, around half being singletons. The antigens of these receptors remain unknown. Regarding treatment: approximately 10-day PBMC culture with coronavirus spike peptide pools or control peptides (ViraFEST assay). The sequenced sample consisted of CD4+ T cells from blood, cultured in vitro. These receptors all come from a human donor who had recovered from COVID-19.

The chain links TRBV19 to TRBJ1-4; D is unresolved. Germline assignment: CDR1 LNHDA and CDR2 SQIVND (reference sequence). This CDR3 has 12 amino acids. With 3 bases removed from V and 7 bases from J, the gap between germline ends came to 6 bases. The CDR3 is CASSIRGEKLFF. In nucleotides, the CDR3 is TGTGCCAGTAGTATTAGAGGTGAAAAACTGTTTTTT.

This chain uses TRBV12-3 or TRBV12-4 with TRBJ1-2; D perhaps matches TRBD1 (5 bases). Trimming removed 6 bases at V and 7 bases at J, with 12 bases between. CDR3 size: 12 residues. CDR3 loop: CASRSGAGGYTF. As DNA, the CDR3 is TGTGCCAGCAGGTCCGGGGCGGGTGGCTACACCTTC.

V gene TRBV20-1 combines with J gene TRBJ2-5, with 9 nucleotides matching TRBD2. Unmatched junction bases numbered 9, after V lost 2 bases and J lost 5 bases. This CDR3 contains 15 residues. Germline V CDR1 and CDR2: DFQATT, SNEGSKA (reference sequence). The chain's CDR3 is CSARRDSGRRETQYF. CDR3 bases: TGCAGTGCTAGACGGGATAGCGGGAGACGGGAGACCCAGTACTTC.

The rearrangement joins TRBV7-9 to TRBJ1-1, with D perhaps TRBD1 (6 bases). The CDR3 runs 15 residues. Trimming took 4 bases from V and 1 from J, leaving 13 bases between them. Germline loops: CDR1 SEHNR, CDR2 FQNEAQ (reference sequence). CDR3 in DNA: TGTGCCAGCAGCTCCCCCGGGACAAGGAACACTGAAGCTTTCTTT. As protein: CASSSPGTRNTEAFF.

V usage is TRBV20-1 and J usage is TRBJ1-2; no reliable D call. Trimming cost V 7 bases and J 3 bases, with 12 bases left between them. The V gene's germline CDR1 is DFQATT and CDR2 SNEGSKA (reference sequence). The CDR3 totals 12 residues. CDR3 in amino acids: CSVRESDYGYTF. DNA for the CDR3: TGCAGTGTGAGGGAAAGTGACTATGGCTACACCTTC.

The chain carries TRBV28 and TRBJ2-7, with 9 bases aligning to TRBD1. V lost 3 bases to trimming and J lost 4 bases; unmatched junction nucleotides: 10. Germline assignment: CDR1 MDHEN and CDR2 SYDVKM. This CDR3 is built from 16 residues. In DNA, the CDR3 is TGTGCCAGCAGTTTCCAACCGGGACAGGGTACGTACGAGCAGTACTTC. Its translation is CASSFQPGQGTYEQYF.

The chain links TRBV24-1 to TRBJ2-3, with TRBD2 as a possible D gene (6 bases). CDR3 length equals 13 residues. CDR1 and CDR2 (germline): KGHDR, SFDVKD. The V end was cut by 6 bases, the J end by 3 bases, with 9 bases between. The CDR3 bases are TGTGCCACCAGTCGGGCGGGGACAGATACGCAGTATTTT. The encoded protein is CATSRAGTDTQYF.

V is TRBV19 and J is TRBJ1-1; a weak D match, TRBD1 (6 bases). Germline V gene lookup returns CDR1 LNHDA and CDR2 SQIVND (reference sequence). There are 13 residues in the CDR3. The V and J ends lost 5 bases and 5 bases respectively, with 12 bases between them. CDR3 DNA sequence: TGTGCCAGTAGTTTACAGGGCGGAACTGAAGCTTTCTTT. Protein product: CASSLQGGTEAFF.

This clonotype was seen more than once but under ten times. The rearrangement links TRBV11-3 to TRBJ2-5; D is tentatively TRBD1 or TRBD2 (5 bases each). V dropped 3 bases and J dropped 2 bases, with 13 bases sitting between them. The CDR3 spans 15 residues. Germline CDR1 reads SGHNT; CDR2 reads YENEEA. CDR3 in DNA: TGTGCCAGCAGCTTTAGGGACCGCTTACAAGAGACCCAGTACTTC. Translation: CASSFRDRLQETQYF. The full variable domain, completed using reference TRBV11-3 and TRBJ2-5, is EAGVVQSPRYKIIEKKQPVAFWCNPISGHNTLYWYLQNLGQGPELLIRYENEEAVDDSQLPKDRFSAERLKGVDSTLKIQPAELGDSAVYLCASSFRDRLQETQYFGPGTRLLVL.

The chain carries TRBV28 and TRBJ1-2; D remains ambiguous. The CDR3 covers 13 residues. From germline, CDR1 is MDHEN and CDR2 SYDVKM. Trimming cost V 5 bases and J 4 bases, with 11 bases left between them. This CDR3 reads CASSNRRSYGYTF. The CDR3 DNA reads TGTGCCAGCAGTAATCGAAGGAGCTATGGCTACACCTTC.

This rearrangement joins TRBV20-1 to TRBJ2-5; 9 positions match TRBD2. V lost 1 base, J lost 12 bases, and 15 bases stayed unmatched. The CDR3 consists of 15 residues. The germline gives CDR1 DFQATT, CDR2 SNEGSKA (reference sequence). This chain's CDR3 is CSARVSSGLAGLEYF. The CDR3 region has the DNA TGCAGTGCTAGAGTGTCGTCGGGACTAGCCGGACTTGAGTACTTC.

The V gene is TRBV20-1, the J gene TRBJ1-2; the match to TRBD1 covers 11 bases. The V segment lost 5 bases and the J segment 5 bases; nucleotides outside the gene matches: 7. Looked up from germline, CDR1 is DFQATT and CDR2 is SNEGSKA (reference sequence). There are 14 residues in the CDR3. CDR3 sequence reads: CSALMGQGEYGYTF. CDR3 nucleotides: TGCAGTGCTCTGATGGGACAGGGGGAATATGGCTACACCTTC.

CDR3 DNA sequence: TGTGCCAGCAGTCCCTCTCAGGGAGCCAAAAACATTCAGTACTTC. This gives the protein CASSPSQGAKNIQYF. The rearrangement links TRBV6-1 to TRBJ2-4, with a possible D match to TRBD1 (5 bases). The CDR3 runs to 15 residues. Trimming shortened V by 5 bases and J by 0 bases, and 11 bases separated the two germline ends. Germline CDR1 is MNHNS and CDR2 is SASEGT.

The CDR3 loop reads CASSFGRGQGYIHGYTF. The CDR3 coding sequence is TGTGCCAGCAGCTTCGGCCGCGGGCAGGGTTATATTCACGGCTACACCTTC. The chain carries TRBV5-4 and TRBJ1-2, with D maybe TRBD1 (5 bases). The CDR3 has 17 residues. Per germline, CDR1 SGHNT and CDR2 YYREEE (reference sequence). Trimming stripped 2 bases from V and 8 bases from J, with 25 bases between. Supplemented by reference TRBV5-4 and TRBJ1-2, the full variable domain reads ETGVTQSPTHLIKTRGQQVTLRCSSQSGHNTVSWYQQALGQGPQFIFQYYREEENGRGNFPPRFSGLQFPNYSSELNVNALELDDSALYLCASSFGRGQGYIHGYTFGSGTRLTVV.

This sequence joins TRBV2 and TRBJ2-3, with 12 bases identical to TRBD2. CDR1 is SNHLY, CDR2 FYNNEI, per germline. The length of the CDR3 is 13 residues. The trim removed 8 bases at V and 3 bases at J, leaving 0 bases unmatched. CDR3 sequence reads: CASLAGGTDTQYF. As DNA, the CDR3 is TGTGCCAGCCTAGCGGGGGGGACAGATACGCAGTATTTT.